A selection of T cell receptor beta chains follows, all from one sample in a study of T cell changes during pregnancy in multiple sclerosis. Libraries were prepared by immunoSEQ multiplex PCR; TCRdb keeps only in-frame clonotypes and omits some of them. The table has 70,000 to 100,000 clones, about 92% seen once; the top ten hold less than 2%. Here the sequenced sample was peripheral blood, taken in the first trimester of pregnancy. These receptors originate from a female donor with multiple sclerosis, enrolled in a pregnancy study. Each CDR3 is given with its conserved first and last residue. The D gene is left open where the match is weak. Some rows have no size entry. The others give once, few or many, or a class for an expanded clone.

clone size | J gene | D gene | V gene | CDR3 length | CDR3 protein | CDR3 DNA
. | TRBJ1-1 | . | TRBV12-1 | 13 | CASRVSGTTEAFF | TGTGCCAGCAGAGTATCGGGTACGACTGAAGCTTTCTTT
. | TRBJ1-5 | . | TRBV11-3 | 13 | CASSPSQGQPQHF | TGTGCCAGCAGTCCTTCACAGGGACAGCCCCAGCATTTT
. | TRBJ2-3 | TRBD2 | TRBV4-1 | 16 | CASSQDSGRQGDTQYF | TGCGCCAGCAGCCAAGATAGCGGGAGGCAGGGAGATACGCAGTATTTT
few | TRBJ1-5 | TRBD1 | TRBV4-1 | 15 | CASSQGSRGFQPQHF | TGCGCCAGCAGCCAAGGGAGCAGGGGGTTCCAGCCCCAGCATTTT
. | TRBJ2-2 | TRBD2 | TRBV7-6 | 14 | CASTSSGNTGELFF | TGTGCCAGCACTTCTAGCGGGAACACCGGGGAGCTGTTTTTT
. | TRBJ1-2 | . | TRBV27 | 15 | CASSLTGNLDYGYTF | TGTGCCAGCAGTTTAACAGGGAACTTGGACTATGGCTACACCTTC
. | TRBJ1-1 | . | TRBV19 | 14 | CASSKQGMNTEAFF | TGTGCCAGTAGTAAACAGGGAATGAACACTGAAGCTTTCTTT
. | TRBJ2-7 | . | TRBV20-1 | 10 | CSAKPYEQYF | TGCAGTGCCAAGCCATACGAGCAGTACTTC
. | TRBJ1-2 | . | TRBV19 | 13 | CASSIDLGALATF | TGTGCCAGTAGTATAGATTTGGGGGCGCTAGCCACCTTC
. | TRBJ2-3 | . | TRBV2 | 11 | CASSFEDTQYF | TGTGCCAGCAGTTTCGAGGATACGCAGTATTTT
. | TRBJ2-7 | . | TRBV28 | 14 | CASSLRQGRYEQYF | TGTGCCAGCAGTTTACGGCAGGGTAGGTACGAGCAGTACTTC
. | TRBJ2-3 | TRBD2 | TRBV27 | 19 | CASSLPQIGASGRTDTQYF | TGTGCCAGCAGTTTACCTCAAATCGGGGCTAGCGGGAGGACAGATACGCAGTATTTT
. | TRBJ2-5 | . | TRBV7-2 | 15 | CASSLGPPGAETQYF | TGTGCCAGCAGCTTAGGCCCCCCAGGGGCGGAGACCCAGTACTTC
. | TRBJ2-2 | . | TRBV21-1 | 16 | CASSAHTGVNTGELFF | TGTGCCAGCAGCGCCCACACCGGAGTCAACACCGGGGAGCTGTTTTTT
. | TRBJ2-7 | TRBD2 | TRBV7-9 | 15 | CASSRTSAAAYEQYF | TGTGCCAGCAGCCGCACTAGCGCCGCGGCCTACGAGCAGTACTTC
once | TRBJ2-3 | . | TRBV5-6 | 13 | CASSLLATDTQYF | TGTGCCAGCAGCTTACTAGCCACAGATACGCAGTATTTT
. | TRBJ2-5 | . | TRBV13 | 11 | CASSIQETQYF | TGTGCCAGCAGCATACAAGAGACCCAGTACTTC
. | TRBJ2-7 | . | TRBV19 | 14 | CASSILASSYEQYF | TGTGCCAGTAGTATCCTAGCGTCCTCCTACGAGCAGTACTTC
. | TRBJ2-2 | TRBD2 | TRBV7-2 | 17 | CASSFGLAGPLTGELFF | TGTGCCAGCAGCTTCGGACTAGCGGGTCCCCTCACCGGGGAGCTGTTTTTT
. | TRBJ2-1 | . | TRBV11-2 | 16 | CASSLVADLKLTQQFF | TGTGCCAGCAGCTTAGTGGCCGACCTAAAATTGACACAGCAGTTCTTC
. | TRBJ2-2 | TRBD1 | TRBV27 | 15 | CASSLRDRDPGELFF | TGTGCCAGCAGTTTACGTGACAGGGACCCCGGGGAGCTGTTTTTT
. | TRBJ2-5 | TRBD2 | TRBV5-1 | 15 | CASSRGTSGRETQYF | TGCGCCAGCAGCAGAGGGACTAGCGGGAGAGAGACCCAGTACTTC
. | TRBJ2-2 | . | TRBV27 | 15 | CASSLIQANTGELFF | TGTGCCAGCAGTTTAATCCAGGCCAACACCGGGGAGCTGTTTTTT
. | TRBJ2-7 | TRBD1 | TRBV6-5 | 14 | CASSKGTEAYEQYF | TGTGCCAGCAGTAAAGGGACAGAGGCCTACGAGCAGTACTTC
once | TRBJ2-1 | TRBD2 | TRBV4-2 | 18 | CASSQEGFWTSGSAEQFF | TGTGCCAGCAGCCAAGAAGGGTTTTGGACTAGCGGGAGTGCTGAGCAGTTCTTC
. | TRBJ2-7 | . | TRBV2 | 16 | CASSEWGEYGDCEQYF | TGTGCCAGCAGTGAATGGGGGGAGTATGGGGACTGCGAGCAGTACTTC
. | TRBJ2-3 | TRBD2 | TRBV5-4 | 15 | CARSSGTSASDTQYF | TGTGCCAGATCTTCCGGGACTAGCGCTTCAGATACGCAGTATTTT
once | TRBJ2-2 | . | TRBV5-1 | 14 | CASSPGTNTGELFF | TGCGCCAGCAGCCCGGGGACGAACACCGGGGAGCTGTTTTTT
. | TRBJ2-7 | TRBD2 | TRBV6-5 | 15 | CASSDGTSVLYEQYF | TGTGCCAGCAGCGACGGGACTAGCGTACTCTACGAGCAGTACTTC
. | TRBJ2-3 | TRBD2 | TRBV5-4 | 16 | CASSQSGLAGAREQYF | TGTGCCAGCAGCCAGTCGGGACTAGCGGGAGCTCGTGAGCAGTATTTT
. | TRBJ2-7 | . | TRBV13 | 12 | CASSSSSYEQYF | TGTGCCAGCAGCTCCAGTTCCTACGAGCAGTACTTC
. | TRBJ2-7 | . | TRBV11-2 | 12 | CASSFGNYEQYF | TGTGCCAGCAGCTTTGGCAACTACGAGCAGTACTTC
. | TRBJ2-2 | TRBD1 | TRBV2 | 14 | CASSERGRLGELFF | TGTGCCAGCAGTGAAAGGGGGCGCCTCGGGGAGCTGTTTTTT
. | TRBJ2-1 | TRBD1 | TRBV30 | 14 | CAWQGGPMINEQFF | TGTGCCTGGCAAGGGGGCCCGATGATCAATGAGCAGTTCTTC
. | TRBJ2-7 | TRBD2 | TRBV7-2 | 15 | CASSLGPGLAGEQYF | TGTGCCAGCAGCTTAGGCCCTGGACTAGCGGGAGAGCAGTACTTC
. | TRBJ2-1 | . | TRBV29-1 | 14 | CSVVDLLGYNEQFF | TGCAGCGTTGTAGACCTCCTCGGCTACAATGAGCAGTTCTTC
. | TRBJ2-3 | TRBD2 | TRBV4-2 | 16 | CASSQGTSGNSDTQYF | TGTGCCAGCAGCCAGGGGACTAGCGGGAACTCGGATACGCAGTATTTT
. | TRBJ2-7 | . | TRBV27 | 14 | CASSLQGQSYEQYF | TGTGCCAGCAGTTTACAAGGACAGTCCTACGAGCAGTACTTC
. | TRBJ2-7 | . | TRBV7-6 | 15 | CASSLAGGAGDEQYF | TGTGCCAGCAGCTTAGCGGGGGGGGCCGGGGACGAGCAGTACTTC
once | TRBJ2-7 | TRBD2 | TRBV13 | 14 | CASSYTSGSHEQYF | TGTGCCAGCAGCTATACTAGCGGGAGCCACGAGCAGTACTTC
. | TRBJ2-7 | TRBD2 | TRBV5-1 | 16 | CASSLRGSGASYEQYF | TGCGCCAGCTCCCTGCGGGGTAGCGGGGCCTCCTACGAGCAGTACTTC
. | TRBJ1-1 | . | TRBV6-1 | 13 | CASSHPGGTEAFF | TGTGCCAGCAGTCACCCGGGGGGCACTGAAGCTTTCTTT
. | TRBJ1-1 | . | TRBV11-2 | 15 | CASSLPAAIRTEAFF | TGTGCCAGCAGCCTCCCCGCGGCGATTCGCACTGAAGCTTTCTTT
. | TRBJ2-1 | . | TRBV9 | 15 | CASSVGESQANEQFF | TGTGCCAGCAGCGTAGGGGAGTCCCAGGCCAATGAGCAGTTCTTC
. | TRBJ1-4 | . | TRBV11-2 | 13 | CASSSGVNEKLFF | TGTGCCAGCAGCTCGGGAGTTAATGAAAAACTGTTTTTT
. | TRBJ2-7 | TRBD1 | TRBV28 | 15 | CASSLPTGDSYEQYF | TGTGCCAGCAGTTTGCCGACAGGGGACTCCTACGAGCAGTACTTC
. | TRBJ2-1 | TRBD2 | TRBV5-1 | 16 | CASSGRLAGAHNEQFF | TGCGCCAGCAGCGGCAGACTAGCGGGAGCCCACAATGAGCAGTTCTTC
. | TRBJ2-7 | TRBD2 | TRBV6-5 | 16 | CASSYRGSSGSYEQYF | TGTGCCAGCAGTTACCGCGGGAGTAGCGGATCCTACGAGCAGTACTTC
few | TRBJ2-1 | TRBD1 | TRBV5-1 | 15 | CASSLRDSSYNEQFF | TGCGCCAGCAGCTTAAGGGACAGTTCCTACAATGAGCAGTTCTTC
. | TRBJ1-2 | TRBD1 | TRBV18 | 16 | CASSLAHGQGNYGYTF | TGTGCCAGCTCACTAGCCCATGGACAGGGGAACTATGGCTACACCTTC
once | TRBJ1-2 | . | TRBV27 | 12 | CASSLDGYGYTF | TGTGCCAGCAGTCTAGATGGGTATGGCTACACCTTC